The sequence of this T cell receptor (beta chain) was determined in a study of cytomegalovirus exposure and HLA in healthy donors. Trimming pared 1 base from V and 2 bases from J, leaving 12 bases between. The germline V gene encodes CDR1 LNHDA and CDR2 SQIVND (reference sequence). The CDR3 has 15 residues. The PCR had 60 Vbeta and 13 Jbeta primers. Clones were sequenced by immunoSEQ multiplex PCR, and TCRdb holds only the in-frame ones, with some missing. The table has around 100,000 clones, roughly 78% seen once. The rearrangement links TRBV19 to TRBJ2-7; D perhaps matches TRBD2 (5 bases). The specimen sequenced was PBMCs. The clonotype originates from a male donor in good health and CMV-seropositive. CDR3 loop: CASSIGTGTAYEQYF. The CDR3 bases are TGTGCCAGTAGTATAGGGACGGGAACAGCCTACGAGCAGTACTTC.